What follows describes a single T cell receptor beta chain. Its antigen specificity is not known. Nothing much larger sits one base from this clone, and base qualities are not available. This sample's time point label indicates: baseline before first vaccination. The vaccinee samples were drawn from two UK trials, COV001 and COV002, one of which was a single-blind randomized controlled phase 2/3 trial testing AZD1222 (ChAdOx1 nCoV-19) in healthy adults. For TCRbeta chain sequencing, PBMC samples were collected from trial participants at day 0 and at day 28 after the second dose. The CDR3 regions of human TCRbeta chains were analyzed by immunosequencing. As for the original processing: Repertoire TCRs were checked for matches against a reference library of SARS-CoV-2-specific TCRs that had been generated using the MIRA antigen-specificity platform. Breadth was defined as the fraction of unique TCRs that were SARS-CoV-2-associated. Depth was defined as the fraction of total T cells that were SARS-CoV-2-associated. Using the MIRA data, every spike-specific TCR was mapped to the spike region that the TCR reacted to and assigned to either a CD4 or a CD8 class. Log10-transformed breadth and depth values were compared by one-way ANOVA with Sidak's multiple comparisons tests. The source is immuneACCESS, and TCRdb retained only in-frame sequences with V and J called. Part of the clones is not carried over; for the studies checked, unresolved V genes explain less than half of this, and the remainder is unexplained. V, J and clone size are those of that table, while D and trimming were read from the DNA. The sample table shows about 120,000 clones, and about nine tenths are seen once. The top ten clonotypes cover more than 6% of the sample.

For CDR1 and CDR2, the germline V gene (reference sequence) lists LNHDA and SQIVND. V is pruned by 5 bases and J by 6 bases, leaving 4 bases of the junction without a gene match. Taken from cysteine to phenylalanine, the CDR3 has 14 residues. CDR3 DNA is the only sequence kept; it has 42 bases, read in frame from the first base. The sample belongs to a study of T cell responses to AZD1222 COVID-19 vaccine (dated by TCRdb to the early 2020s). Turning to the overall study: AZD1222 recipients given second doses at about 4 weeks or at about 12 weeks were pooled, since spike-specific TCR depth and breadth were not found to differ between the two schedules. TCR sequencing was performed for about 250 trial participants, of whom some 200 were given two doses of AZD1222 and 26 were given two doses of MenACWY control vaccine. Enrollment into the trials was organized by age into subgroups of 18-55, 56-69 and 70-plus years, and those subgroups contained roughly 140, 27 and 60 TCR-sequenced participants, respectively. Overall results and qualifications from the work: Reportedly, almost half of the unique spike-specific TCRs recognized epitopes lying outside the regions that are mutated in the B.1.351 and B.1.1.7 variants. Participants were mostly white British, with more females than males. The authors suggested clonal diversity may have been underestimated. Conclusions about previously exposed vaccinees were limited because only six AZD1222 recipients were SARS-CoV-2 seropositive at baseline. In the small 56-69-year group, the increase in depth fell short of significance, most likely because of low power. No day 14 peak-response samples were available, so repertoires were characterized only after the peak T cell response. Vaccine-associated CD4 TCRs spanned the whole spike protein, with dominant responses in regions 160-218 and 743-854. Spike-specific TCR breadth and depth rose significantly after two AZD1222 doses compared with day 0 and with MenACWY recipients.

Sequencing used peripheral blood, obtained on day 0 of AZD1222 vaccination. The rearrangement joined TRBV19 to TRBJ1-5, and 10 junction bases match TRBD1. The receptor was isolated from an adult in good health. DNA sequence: TGTGCCAGTAGTGGGACAGGGGAGGGTCAGCCCCAGCATTTT. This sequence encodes CASSGTGEGQPQHF.